This TCR beta chain stems from a study of cytomegalovirus exposure and HLA in healthy donors. Study-wide points: In a later analysis, across HLA loci, associated TCR counts were highest for DRB1, lowest for HLA-C.

V was pared by 3 bases and J by 6 bases, with 16 bases between. The germline V gene has CDR1 LNHDA and CDR2 SQIVND (reference sequence). The CDR3 runs to 15 residues. With regard to this clone: The target antigen is unknown.

In the PCR, 60 Vbeta and 13 Jbeta primers were used. The data were produced by immunoSEQ multiplex PCR, yet TCRdb's version contains in-frame clones alone and is incomplete. The data show about 77,000 clones, roughly four fifths seen once. V and J are TRBV19 and TRBJ2-3; no reliable D call. The sample comprised PBMCs. This TCR derives from a man aged 40-49 years in good health and CMV-seronegative. CDR3 protein: CASSISRRPTDTQYF. The CDR3 nucleotides are TGTGCCAGTAGTATCTCCCGGCGGCCTACTGATACGCAGTATTTT.